These 7 T cell receptor beta chains came from one sample sequenced in a study of shared clonotypes between healthy human individuals. Some clones are missing from TCRdb's copy, which holds only in-frame ones; the method was immunoSEQ multiplex PCR. The sample lists a few million clones, around 92% occurring once. Sequenced input: naive CD4+ T cells from PBMCs. Sample subset: CD45RA+ positively selected. These TCRs come from a young man in good health. Some clones in this sample may be carry-over from other donors' samples.

V is TRBV7-2 and J is TRBJ2-7; 10 nucleotides match TRBD2. Germline lookup yields CDR1 SGHTA and CDR2 FQGNSA. The J segment lost 6 bases and the V segment lost 1 base, leaving 12 bases of the junction unmatched. The CDR3 spans 17 residues. The CDR3 loop is CASSLVGVAGGRGEQYF. In DNA form, the CDR3 reads TGTGCCAGCAGCTTAGTTGGGGTAGCGGGAGGTAGAGGCGAGCAGTACTTC.

The gene calls are TRBV6-6 and TRBJ2-5; 8 positions agree with TRBD1. The junction had 3 bases not matched to a gene; V was cut back by 6 bases and J by 3 bases. In germline, CDR1 is MNHNY, CDR2 SVGAGI (reference sequence). The CDR3 totals 13 residues. CDR3 sequence (DNA): TGTGCCAGCAGAGAGACAGGGGAAGAGACCCAGTACTTC. Its protein product is CASRETGEETQYF.

For this clone: The identical CDR3 is also encoded by other nucleotide sequences in the sample. The V gene is TRBV2, the J gene TRBJ1-1; D may be TRBD1 (5 bases). The V and J ends lost 5 bases and 1 base respectively, with 11 bases between them. Germline CDR1 and CDR2: SNHLY and FYNNEI. The CDR3 runs 14 residues. The DNA for the CDR3 is TGTGCCAGCAGTAGAGGGACGGGGAACACTGAAGCTTTCTTT. Amino acids: CASSRGTGNTEAFF.

The genes are TRBV13 and TRBJ2-4; TRBD2 matches at 11 bases. This CDR3 region has 18 residues. Per the germline V gene, CDR1 is PRHDT and CDR2 is FYEKMQ (reference sequence). V gave up 4 bases and J gave up 0 bases; unmatched junction bases: 8. In DNA, the CDR3 is TGTGCCAGCAGCTCCTTAGCGGGAGGGCCTGTAGCCAAAAACATTCAGTACTTC. Translated, it gives CASSSLAGGPVAKNIQYF. Full variable domain (outside the CDR3, taken from reference TRBV13 and TRBJ2-4): AAGVIQSPRHLIKEKRETATLKCYPIPRHDTVYWYQQGPGQDPQFLISFYEKMQSDKGSIPDRFSAQQFSDYHSELNMSSLELGDSALYFCASSSLAGGPVAKNIQYFGAGTRLSVL.

Written as DNA, the CDR3 is TGTGCCAGCAGTTTCGGAGGGACCCTCCACTTT. Protein: CASSFGGTLHF. This chain connects TRBV28 to TRBJ1-6; D gene ambiguous. With 3 bases removed from V and 14 bases from J, the gap between germline ends came to 8 bases. In germline, CDR1 is MDHEN, CDR2 SYDVKM. This CDR3 has 11 residues.

A note on this clone: This specimen includes other DNA sequences encoding the same CDR3. This chain joins TRBV18 and TRBJ2-6, with no clear D. CDR1 KGHSH and CDR2 LQKENI come from the germline V gene. The CDR3 consists of 13 residues. Trimming left V 6 bases short and J 0 bases short, with 3 bases between. The CDR3 region has the DNA TGTGCCAGCTCCTCCTCTGGGGCCAACGTCCTGACTTTC. This gives the protein CASSSSGANVLTF.

The rearrangement links TRBV6-5 to TRBJ2-7; D is undetermined. Germline CDR1 MNHEY, CDR2 SVGAGI. The V gene lost 2 bases and the J gene lost 0 bases, with 2 bases spanning the gap. This CDR3 has 12 residues. Written as DNA, the CDR3 is TGTGCCAGCAGTTACGCCTCCTACGAGCAGTACTTC. It yields the protein CASSYASYEQYF.